There are a few counts of the clone carrying this T cell receptor beta chain. Its antigen is not known. V dropped 4 bases and J dropped 0 bases, with 15 bases sitting between them. CDR3 length equals 15 residues. The germline gives CDR1 SQVTM, CDR2 ANQGSEA. The data derive from a study of cytomegalovirus exposure and HLA in healthy donors. About the research overall: Earlier results showed 90 million to 130 million unique TCR beta sequences derived from approximately 180 million T cells.

PCR used 60 Vbeta primers and 13 Jbeta primers. Some clones are missing from TCRdb's copy, which holds only in-frame ones; the method was immunoSEQ multiplex PCR. Of 130,000 or so clones in the sample, approximately 8% were seen once. Study-level points and caveats: Specific recognition of CMV antigens was confirmed in vitro for a few chains (all CMV-associated). Later analysis associated a missense DCLRE1C variant with TCR beta V- and J-gene trimming. The productive fraction for most TCR beta V segments was about 87% or about 30% in an earlier analysis.

The sequence was obtained from a woman aged 40 to 50 in good health and CMV-seropositive. The rearrangement joins TRBV29-1 to TRBJ1-1; D gene unclear. Input material: PBMCs. The CDR3 sequence: CSVGSAGRMNTEAFF. In DNA, the CDR3 is TGCAGCGTTGGGTCGGCAGGTAGAATGAACACTGAAGCTTTCTTT.